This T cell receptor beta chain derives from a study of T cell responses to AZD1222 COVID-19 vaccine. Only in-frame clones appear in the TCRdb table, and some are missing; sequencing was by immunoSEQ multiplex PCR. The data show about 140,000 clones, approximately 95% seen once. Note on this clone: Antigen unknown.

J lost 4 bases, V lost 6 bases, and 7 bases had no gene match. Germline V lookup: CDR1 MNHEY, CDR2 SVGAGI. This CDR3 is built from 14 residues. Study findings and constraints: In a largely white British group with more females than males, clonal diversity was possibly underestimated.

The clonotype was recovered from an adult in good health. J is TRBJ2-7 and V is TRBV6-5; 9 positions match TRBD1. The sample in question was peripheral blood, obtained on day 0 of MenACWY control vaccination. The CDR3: CASSRPGQGYEQYF. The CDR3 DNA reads TGTGCCAGCAGCCGTCCCGGACAGGGGTACGAGCAGTACTTC.